This is a list of T cell receptor beta chains from one sample in a study of graft-versus-host responses after intestinal transplantation. Assay used: immunoSEQ multiplex PCR; TCRdb lists only in-frame clones, some missing. This sample has some 19,000 clones, with roughly 43% found just once. Material: alloreactive CD8+ T cells from a mixed lymphocyte reaction culture, obtained before intestinal transplant. All receptors come from a human patient who received an intestinal transplant. Each CDR3 is given with its conserved first and last residue. The order of the fields is J gene, V gene, D gene, CDR3 protein. The D gene is left open where the match is weak.

j_call: TRBJ2-1
v_call: TRBV6-5
d_call: -
cdr3_aa: CASSAINGVYNEQFF

j_call: TRBJ1-1
v_call: TRBV6-5
d_call: -
cdr3_aa: CASSYSRGRTEAFF

j_call: TRBJ2-1
v_call: TRBV7-8
d_call: TRBD2
cdr3_aa: CASGLAGEKFEQFF

j_call: TRBJ2-3
v_call: TRBV5-1
d_call: -
cdr3_aa: CASSPGLTDTDTQYF

j_call: TRBJ2-7
v_call: TRBV14
d_call: -
cdr3_aa: CASSQLHKKQYF

j_call: TRBJ2-1
v_call: TRBV9
d_call: TRBD2
cdr3_aa: CASSVLTSGGYNEQFF

j_call: TRBJ1-4
v_call: TRBV27
d_call: TRBD1
cdr3_aa: CASSFRGRTNEKLFF

j_call: TRBJ1-1
v_call: TRBV5-1
d_call: -
cdr3_aa: CASSFSGQGNTEAFF

j_call: TRBJ2-7
v_call: TRBV27
d_call: TRBD1
cdr3_aa: CASDPRQGSNYEQYF

j_call: TRBJ2-3
v_call: TRBV4-1
d_call: -
cdr3_aa: CASSQLAHSTDTQYF

j_call: TRBJ2-1
v_call: TRBV9
d_call: TRBD2
cdr3_aa: CASSVATAAGGNEQFF

j_call: TRBJ1-5
v_call: TRBV18
d_call: TRBD1
cdr3_aa: CASSAGTGEGQPQHF

j_call: TRBJ1-5
v_call: TRBV2
d_call: -
cdr3_aa: CASTPWGINQPQHF

j_call: TRBJ2-3
v_call: TRBV28
d_call: -
cdr3_aa: CASRRSGTDTQYF